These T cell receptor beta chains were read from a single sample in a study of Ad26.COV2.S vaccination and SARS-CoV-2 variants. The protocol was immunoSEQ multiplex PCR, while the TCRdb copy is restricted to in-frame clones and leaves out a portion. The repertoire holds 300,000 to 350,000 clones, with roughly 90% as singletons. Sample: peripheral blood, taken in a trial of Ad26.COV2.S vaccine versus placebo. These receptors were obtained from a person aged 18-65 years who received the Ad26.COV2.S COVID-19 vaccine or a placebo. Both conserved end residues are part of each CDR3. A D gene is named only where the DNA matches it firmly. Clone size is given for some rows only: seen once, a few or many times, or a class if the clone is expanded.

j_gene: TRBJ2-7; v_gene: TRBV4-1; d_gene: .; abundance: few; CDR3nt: TGCGCCAGCAGCCAAGAACAGGCAAGCTCCTACGAGCAGTACTTC; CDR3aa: CASSQEQASSYEQYF
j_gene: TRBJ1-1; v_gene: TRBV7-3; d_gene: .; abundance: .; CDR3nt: TGTGCCAGTACCTCCGGGGTGTCAGGGAACACTGAAGCTTTCTTT; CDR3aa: CASTSGVSGNTEAFF
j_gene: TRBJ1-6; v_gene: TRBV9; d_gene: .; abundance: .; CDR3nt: TGTGCCAGCAGCGCGGACGTGCGCTATTCACCCCTCCACTTT; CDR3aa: CASSADVRYSPLHF
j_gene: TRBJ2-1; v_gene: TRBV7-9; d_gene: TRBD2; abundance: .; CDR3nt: TGTGCCAGCAGACCCGCTCTAGCGGGAGTGTGGGAGCAGTTCTTC; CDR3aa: CASRPALAGVWEQFF
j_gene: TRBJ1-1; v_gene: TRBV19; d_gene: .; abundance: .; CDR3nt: TGTGCCAGTAGAACTGAGGGGCTGAACACTGAAGCTTTCTTT; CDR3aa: CASRTEGLNTEAFF
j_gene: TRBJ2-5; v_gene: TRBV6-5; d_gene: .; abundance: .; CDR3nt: TGTGCCAGCAGTTCCCTTTGGACTGGGGGCCAGGAGACCCAGTACTTC; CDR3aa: CASSSLWTGGQETQYF
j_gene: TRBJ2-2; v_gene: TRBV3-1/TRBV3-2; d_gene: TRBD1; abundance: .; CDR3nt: TGTGCCAGCGGACAGGGATGGACCGGGGAGCTGTTTTTT; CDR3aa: CASGQGWTGELFF
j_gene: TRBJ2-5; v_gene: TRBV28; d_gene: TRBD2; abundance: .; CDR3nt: TGTGCCAGCAGTCCGATACGGGGGGGTCAAGAGACCCAGTACTTC; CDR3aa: CASSPIRGGQETQYF
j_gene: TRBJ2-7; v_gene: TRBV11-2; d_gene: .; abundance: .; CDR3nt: TGTGCCAGCAGCTTAGAGGAGGGGGCATACGAGCAGTACTTC; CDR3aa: CASSLEEGAYEQYF
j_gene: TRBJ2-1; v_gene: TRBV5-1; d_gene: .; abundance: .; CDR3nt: TGCGCCAGCAGCTTGATCCCCGGGGGCGGTGGCAATGAGCAGTTCTTC; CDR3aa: CASSLIPGGGGNEQFF
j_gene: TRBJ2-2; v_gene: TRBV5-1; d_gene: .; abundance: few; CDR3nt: TGCGCCAGCAGCTTGAGGGGTAGCGGGAACACCGGGGAGCTGTTTTTT; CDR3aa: CASSLRGSGNTGELFF
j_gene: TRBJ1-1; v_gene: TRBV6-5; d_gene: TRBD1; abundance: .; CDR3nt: TGTGCCAGCAGTTGGACAGGGGGCAACACTGAAGCTTTCTTT; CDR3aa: CASSWTGGNTEAFF
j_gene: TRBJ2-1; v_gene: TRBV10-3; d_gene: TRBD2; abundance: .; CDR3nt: TGTGCCATCAGACCGACTAGCGGGAACTACAATGAGCAGTTCTTC; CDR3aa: CAIRPTSGNYNEQFF
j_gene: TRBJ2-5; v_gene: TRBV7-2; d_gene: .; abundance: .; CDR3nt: TGTGCCAGCAGCTGGAGCGGTTGGCAGACCCAGTACTTC; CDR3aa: CASSWSGWQTQYF
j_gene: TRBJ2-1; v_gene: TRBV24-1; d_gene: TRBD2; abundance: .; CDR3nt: TGTGCCACCAGCGCCAGCGGGAGCGGCCCCAATGAGCAGTTCTTC; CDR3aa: CATSASGSGPNEQFF
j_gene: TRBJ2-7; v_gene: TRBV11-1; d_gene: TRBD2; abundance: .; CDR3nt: TGTGCCAGCAGCCCCCGACTAGCGGTCGAGCAGTACTTC; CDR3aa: CASSPRLAVEQYF
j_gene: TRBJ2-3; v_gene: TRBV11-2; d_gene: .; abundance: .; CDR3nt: TGTGCCAGCAGCCCTTTAACGGGAGACACGCAGTATTTT; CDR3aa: CASSPLTGDTQYF
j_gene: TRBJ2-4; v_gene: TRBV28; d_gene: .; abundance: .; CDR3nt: TGTGCCACATGGGAAAACATTCAGTACTTC; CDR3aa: CATWENIQYF
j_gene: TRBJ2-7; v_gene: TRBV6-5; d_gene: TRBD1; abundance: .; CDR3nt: TGTGCCAGCAACAGGGGTCAGTCGTACGAGCAGTACTTC; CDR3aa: CASNRGQSYEQYF
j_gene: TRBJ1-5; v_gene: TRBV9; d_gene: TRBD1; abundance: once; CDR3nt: TGTGCCAGCAGCCTAAGCGGACAGGACAATCAGCCCCAGCATTTT; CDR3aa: CASSLSGQDNQPQHF
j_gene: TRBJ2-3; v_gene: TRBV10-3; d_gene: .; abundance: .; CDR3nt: TGTGCCATCAGGGACGGAAACACAGATACGCAGTATTTT; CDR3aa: CAIRDGNTDTQYF
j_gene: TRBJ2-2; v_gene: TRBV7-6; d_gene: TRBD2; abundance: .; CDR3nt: TGTGCCAGCAGCCGTTTTTCTGAGGCGGGGGGTACCGGGGAGCTGTTTTTT; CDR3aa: CASSRFSEAGGTGELFF
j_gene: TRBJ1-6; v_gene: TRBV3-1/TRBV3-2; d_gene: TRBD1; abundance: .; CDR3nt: TGTGCCAGCAGCCAAATGACAGGGAGTAATTCACCCCTCCACTTT; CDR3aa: CASSQMTGSNSPLHF
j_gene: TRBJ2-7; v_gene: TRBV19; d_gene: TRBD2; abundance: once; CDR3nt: TGTGCCAGTAGTAAAGGGACTAGCGGGAACTCCTACGAGCAGTACTTC; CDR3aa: CASSKGTSGNSYEQYF
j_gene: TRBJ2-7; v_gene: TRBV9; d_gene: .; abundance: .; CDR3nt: TGTGCCAGCAGCGTAGCTGTCCCCCTGACCCGATTAGACCACGAGCAGTACTTC; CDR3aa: CASSVAVPLTRLDHEQYF
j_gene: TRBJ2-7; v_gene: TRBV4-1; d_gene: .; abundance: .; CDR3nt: TGCGCCAGCCGGGGCGGGCGCTACGAGCAGTACTTC; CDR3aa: CASRGGRYEQYF
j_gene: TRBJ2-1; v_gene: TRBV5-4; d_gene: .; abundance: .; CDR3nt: TGTGCCAGCAGTCGGGAGTTAACTTACAATGAGCAGTTCTTC; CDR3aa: CASSRELTYNEQFF
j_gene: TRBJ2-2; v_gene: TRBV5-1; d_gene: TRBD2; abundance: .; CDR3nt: TGCGCCAGCAGCCATGAGACTAGCGGGAGGAACACCGGGGAGCTGTTTTTT; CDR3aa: CASSHETSGRNTGELFF
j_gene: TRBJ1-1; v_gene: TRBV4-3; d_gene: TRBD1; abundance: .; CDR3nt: TGCGCCAGCAGCCATGGGACAGGGGGCTTCACTGAAGCTTTCTTT; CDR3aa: CASSHGTGGFTEAFF
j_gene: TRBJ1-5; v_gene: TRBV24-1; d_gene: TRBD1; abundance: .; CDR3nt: TGTGCCACCAGTGATCCAACAGGGGGCGACAATCAGCCCCAGCATTTT; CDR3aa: CATSDPTGGDNQPQHF
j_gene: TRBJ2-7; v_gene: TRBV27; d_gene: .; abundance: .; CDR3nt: TGTGCCAGCAGACCACTCGGGGGCCCCTACGAGCAGTACTTC; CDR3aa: CASRPLGGPYEQYF
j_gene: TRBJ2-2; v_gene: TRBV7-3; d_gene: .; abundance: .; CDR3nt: TGTGCCAGCAGCTCCGGTTACACCGGGGAGCTGTTTTTT; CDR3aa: CASSSGYTGELFF
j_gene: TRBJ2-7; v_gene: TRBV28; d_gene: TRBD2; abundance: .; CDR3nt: TGTGCCAGCAGCCCGGGCTGGGGCGGGGGGGCCTACGAGCAGTACTTC; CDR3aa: CASSPGWGGGAYEQYF
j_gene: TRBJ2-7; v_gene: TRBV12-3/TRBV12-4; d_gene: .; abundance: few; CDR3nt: TGTGCCAGCAGTCTAGACGCGTTCACCGAGCAGTACTTC; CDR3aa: CASSLDAFTEQYF
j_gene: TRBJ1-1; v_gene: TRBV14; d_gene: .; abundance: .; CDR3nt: TGTGCCAGCAGCCGCACCGTGACGGTGAACACTGAAGCTTTCTTT; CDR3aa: CASSRTVTVNTEAFF
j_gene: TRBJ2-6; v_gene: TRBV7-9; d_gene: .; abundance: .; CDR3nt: TGTGCCAGCACCGCCCCGGGCGTTGGGGCCAACGTCCTGACTTTC; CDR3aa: CASTAPGVGANVLTF
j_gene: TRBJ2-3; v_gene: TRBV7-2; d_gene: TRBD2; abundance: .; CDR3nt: TGTGCCAGCAGCTCCCGACTAGCGGGGGGCACAGATACGCAGTATTTT; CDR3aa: CASSSRLAGGTDTQYF
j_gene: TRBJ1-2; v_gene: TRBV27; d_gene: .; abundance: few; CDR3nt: TGTGCCAGCAGTTTAGTACAAACAGGGAACTATGGCTACACCTTC; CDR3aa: CASSLVQTGNYGYTF
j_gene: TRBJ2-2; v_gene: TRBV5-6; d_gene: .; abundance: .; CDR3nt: TGTGCCAGCAGCAAGATGCAATTCGGTACCACCGGGGAGCTGTTTTTT; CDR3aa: CASSKMQFGTTGELFF
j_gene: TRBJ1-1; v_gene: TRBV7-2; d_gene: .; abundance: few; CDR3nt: TGTGCCAGCAGCTTAGCGCGAGTCCCGGGTAACACTGAAGCTTTCTTT; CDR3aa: CASSLARVPGNTEAFF
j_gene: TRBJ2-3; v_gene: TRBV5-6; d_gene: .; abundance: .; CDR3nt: TGTGCCAGCAGCTTGTACGAATTGCGCACAGATACGCAGTATTTT; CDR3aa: CASSLYELRTDTQYF
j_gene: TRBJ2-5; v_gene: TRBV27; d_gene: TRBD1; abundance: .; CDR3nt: TGTGCCAGCAGTCCCCTAGACAGGGGGGCAGAGACCCAGTACTTC; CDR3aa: CASSPLDRGAETQYF
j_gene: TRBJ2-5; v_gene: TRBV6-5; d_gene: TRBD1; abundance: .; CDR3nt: TGTGCCAGCAGACGTACCGGGACAGCGGAGACCCAGTACTTC; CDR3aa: CASRRTGTAETQYF
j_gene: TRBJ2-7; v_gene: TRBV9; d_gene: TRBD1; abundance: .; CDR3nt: TGTGCCAGCAGCGTAGGACAGGGCCGAGCCTACGAGCAGTACTTC; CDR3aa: CASSVGQGRAYEQYF
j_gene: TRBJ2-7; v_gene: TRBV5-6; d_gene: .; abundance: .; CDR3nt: TGTGCCAGCAGCCCGGACGGGGCTTACGAGCAGTACTTC; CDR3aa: CASSPDGAYEQYF
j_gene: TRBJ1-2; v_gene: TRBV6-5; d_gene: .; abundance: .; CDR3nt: TGTGCCAGCAGTTCCCACGAGTCCTATGGCTACACCTTC; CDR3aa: CASSSHESYGYTF
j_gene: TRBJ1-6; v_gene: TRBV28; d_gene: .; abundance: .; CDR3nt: TGTGCCAGCAGTGGACTACTCTTTAATTCACCCCTCCACTTT; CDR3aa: CASSGLLFNSPLHF
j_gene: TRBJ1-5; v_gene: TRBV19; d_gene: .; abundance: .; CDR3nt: TGTGCCAGTAGTATCTCGCGGACCCACCAGCATTTT; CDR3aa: CASSISRTHQHF
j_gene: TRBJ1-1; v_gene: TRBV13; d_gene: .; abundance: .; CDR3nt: TGTGCCAGCAGCTTACACATAGCTGAAGCTTTCTTT; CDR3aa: CASSLHIAEAFF
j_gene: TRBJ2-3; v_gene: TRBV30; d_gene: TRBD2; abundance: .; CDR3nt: TGTGCCTGGAGCGCGGGACTAAGCACAGATACGCAGTATTTT; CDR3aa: CAWSAGLSTDTQYF